These 11 T cell receptor beta chains came from one sample sequenced in a study of blood T cells in healthy people across ages. For the second PCR, which ran for about 6 to 11 cycles, a sample-barcoded 5' primer and a J-beta primer mix were used. From the 5' RACE reads, TCRdb called clonotypes with MiXCR, one entry per CDR3 protein. In the table there are some 750,000 distinct CDR3 sequences, 22% of which are singletons. Sequencing was carried out using blood. Receptors originate from an older man in good health.

This clonotype was detected a few times. The CDR3, as DNA: TGTGCCAGCAGCCCGGGGGTCTTGAGCACCGGGGAGCTGTTTTTT. Its protein product is CASSPGVLSTGELFF. The V and J genes are TRBV5-5 and TRBJ2-2; D possibly corresponds to TRBD2 (6 bases). In germline, CDR1 is SGHKS, CDR2 YYEKEE (reference sequence). Trimming took 4 bases from V and 4 from J, leaving 14 bases between them. This CDR3 has 15 amino acids.

This sequence joins TRBV12-3 or TRBV12-4 and TRBJ2-2; D remains ambiguous. The CDR3 loop spans 13 amino acids. V dropped 10 bases and J dropped 1 base, with 10 bases sitting between them. The CDR3 DNA reads TGTGCCACGCAACGAAGGAACACCGGGGAGCTGTTTTTT. Translating it yields CATQRRNTGELFF.

Only a few counts were recorded for this clonotype. The chain uses TRBV10-3 and TRBJ1-1; 7 bases align to TRBD1. This CDR3 has 13 amino acids. The V gene end was trimmed by 6 bases and the J gene end by 1 base; junction bases not matched to a gene: 2. CDR1 ENHRY and CDR2 SYGVKD come from the germline V gene. As DNA, the CDR3 is TGTGCCATCAGGGACAGGCAGAACACTGAAGCTTTCTTT. It yields the protein CAIRDRQNTEAFF.

This clonotype showed up just a few times. This sequence joins TRBV28 and TRBJ2-7; TRBD2 matches at 9 bases. CDR3 length: 16 amino acids. J was trimmed by 4 bases and V by 1 base; bases with no gene match: 8. Germline V gene lookup returns CDR1 MDHEN and CDR2 SYDVKM. The CDR3 spells CASSLLGGGAKYEQYF. The CDR3, as DNA: TGTGCCAGCAGTTTATTAGGCGGGGGGGCCAAATACGAGCAGTACTTC.

This clonotype came up many times. V and J are TRBV4-1 and TRBJ2-4; D unresolved. Trimming shortened V by 1 base and J by 0 bases, and 10 bases separated the two germline ends. The CDR3 length is 16 residues. From germline, CDR1 is MGHRA and CDR2 YSYEKL. The CDR3 region has the DNA TGCGCCAGCAGCCAAGGGAGTCTTCTAGCCAAAAACATTCAGTACTTC. As protein: CASSQGSLLAKNIQYF.

In this sample, this clonotype turned up a few times. This chain links TRBV19 with TRBJ2-5; D gene unclear. CDR1 is LNHDA, CDR2 SQIVND, per germline (reference sequence). The CDR3 spans 13 residues. With 0 bases removed from V and 5 bases from J, the gap between germline ends came to 7 bases. In DNA form, the CDR3 reads TGTGCCAGTAGTATAGATTATCAGGAGACCCAGTACTTC. Protein sequence: CASSIDYQETQYF.

This clonotype was counted only a few times. The chain joins TRBV5-1 to TRBJ2-3; 8 bases align to TRBD1. This CDR3 has 15 amino acids. The V and J ends lost 5 bases and 7 bases, in that order; junction bases with no gene match: 12. Germline CDR1 is SGHRS and CDR2 is YFSETQ. The CDR3 here is CASRVRDRNEYTQYF. The CDR3, as DNA: TGCGCCAGCAGAGTCCGGGACAGGAACGAATATACGCAGTATTTT.

The chain uses TRBV5-1 and TRBJ1-1; D not certain. Germline assignment: CDR1 SGHRS and CDR2 YFSETQ. The length of the CDR3 is 13 residues. V gave up 7 bases and J gave up 3 bases, with 13 bases separating them. The CDR3 DNA follows: TGCGCCAGCTCCCTGCACACCGACACTGAAGCTTTCTTT. Its translation is CASSLHTDTEAFF.

This clonotype was seen more than once but under ten times. This rearrangement joins TRBV20-1 to TRBJ2-1; 8 bases map to TRBD1. The CDR3 runs to 11 residues. Germline CDR1 and CDR2: DFQATT and SNEGSKA (reference sequence). The V segment lost 5 bases and the J segment 7 bases; nucleotides outside the gene matches: 1. The CDR3 region has the DNA TGCAGTGCTTACAGGGGGAATGAGCAGTTCTTC. Amino acids: CSAYRGNEQFF.

V is TRBV7-2 and J is TRBJ1-2, with a tentative D call TRBD1 (5 bases). CDR3 length: 15 residues. The V end was cut by 5 bases, the J end by 8 bases, with 21 bases between. Germline V CDR1 and CDR2: SGHTA, FQGNSA. The CDR3 coding sequence is TGTGCCAGCAGCACTCGACAGTCACGGGCCGTCGGCTACACCTTC. Residues: CASSTRQSRAVGYTF.

The CDR3 DNA follows: TGCAGCGTTGAAGATCGGGACCCGACAGTACAAGAGACCCAGTACTTC. Its protein product is CSVEDRDPTVQETQYF. This chain joins TRBV29-1 and TRBJ2-5; D may match TRBD1 or TRBD2 (5 bases each). The CDR3 loop spans 16 amino acids. The V end lost 0 bases, the J end lost 2 bases, and 16 bases lay between the germline ends. Germline V gene data show CDR1 as SQVTM and CDR2 as ANQGSEA.